Sequencing of this TCR beta chain was carried out in a study of blood T cell repertoires in COVID-19. Study background: Acute-phase and convalescent COVID-19 samples originated in the United States, Italy and Spain.

Original analysis: Amplification from reference gene primers served as the basis for estimated nucleated cell counts. Only in-frame clones appear in the TCRdb table, and some are missing; sequencing was by immunoSEQ multiplex PCR. V and J calls and clone size are given by that table; D and trimming were obtained from the DNA. Altogether just under 90,000 clones are present, around nine tenths being singletons, with the ten largest covering 2.9%. The CDR3 extends over 14 amino acids. Trimming pared 2 bases from V and 5 bases from J, leaving 12 bases between. Germline CDR1 and CDR2: SNHLY and FYNNEI. Sequenced sample: peripheral blood. The chain links TRBV2 to TRBJ2-5, with TRBD1 as a possible D gene (5 bases). The clonotype comes from a woman older than 75 with acute or convalescent COVID-19. CDR3 DNA sequence: TGTGCCAGCAGTGAACAGGGTCTGAGGGAGACCCAGTACTTC. This translates into CASSEQGLRETQYF.